The sequence of this TCR beta chain was determined in a study of cytomegalovirus exposure and HLA in healthy donors. Study results and caveats: Reported performance of the classifier showed diagnosis of cytomegalovirus status with high specificity and sensitivity. Presence/absence analyses rested on an assumption that sequencing depth was roughly uniform across donors.

The PCR was carried out with 60 Vbeta primers and 13 Jbeta primers. Profiling relied on immunoSEQ multiplex PCR, and the TCRdb table lists in-frame clones only, not all of them. Of 250,000 to 350,000 clones detected, over 70% appear once; the ten largest clones hold approximately 0.3%. As regards this clone: Its antigen is not known.

CDR1 and CDR2 (germline): MNHEY, SVGAGI. V shed 2 bases and J 12 bases; nucleotides not matched to a gene: 10. This CDR3 spans 14 amino acids. The sequenced sample was PBMCs. The TCR originated in a girl aged 2 to 9 in good health and CMV-seronegative. The V and J genes are TRBV6-5 and TRBJ2-1, with 7 bases identical to TRBD2. Here the CDR3 reads CASSYDGSPGGQFF. As DNA, the CDR3 is TGTGCCAGCAGTTACGACGGGAGTCCGGGGGGGCAGTTCTTC.